A selection of T cell receptor beta chains follows, all from one sample in a study of T cell responses to AZD1222 COVID-19 vaccine. Generated by immunoSEQ multiplex PCR, the TCRdb table keeps only in-frame clones and is missing some. The data hold 95,000 to 100,000 clones, with 88% observed a single time. This specimen consisted of peripheral blood, obtained 28 days after the second AZD1222 dose. These receptors all come from an adult who received the AZD1222 COVID-19 vaccine. Both conserved end residues are part of each CDR3. A D gene is named only where the DNA matches it firmly. Clone size appears in some rows only: once, few, many, or a class for an expanded clone.

d_call j_call clone_size v_call cdr3_aa cdr3_nt
NA TRBJ1-2 NA TRBV5-1 CASAPSGGRSGGYTF TGCGCCAGCGCCCCATCGGGCGGACGGTCAGGTGGCTACACCTTC
NA TRBJ1-5 NA TRBV30 CAWSGQGNQPQHF TGTGCCTGGAGTGGGCAGGGAAATCAGCCCCAGCATTTT
NA TRBJ1-1 NA TRBV10-3 CAISAETEAFF TGTGCCATCTCGGCGGAAACTGAAGCTTTCTTT
TRBD2 TRBJ2-7 once TRBV10-3 CAIRPGTSGLSSYEQYF TGTGCCATCAGACCCGGGACTAGCGGTTTAAGCTCCTACGAGCAGTACTTC
NA TRBJ2-7 NA TRBV18 CASSPPKASYEQYF TGTGCCAGCTCACCACCGAAGGCCTCCTACGAGCAGTACTTC
NA TRBJ1-1 NA TRBV28 CASSLMNTEAFF TGTGCCAGCAGTCTTATGAACACTGAAGCTTTCTTT
NA TRBJ1-2 NA TRBV5-4 CASSRANQGGYTF TGTGCCAGCAGCCGGGCCAACCAGGGTGGCTACACCTTC
TRBD2 TRBJ2-1 NA TRBV29-1 CSVISAGGSYNEQFF TGCAGCGTCATCTCAGCGGGAGGGTCCTACAATGAGCAGTTCTTC
NA TRBJ1-5 NA TRBV4-1 CASSQDAGNQPQHF TGCGCCAGCAGCCAAGATGCAGGAAATCAGCCCCAGCATTTT
TRBD1 TRBJ1-2 NA TRBV5-4 CASSPGQNNYGYTF TGTGCCAGCAGCCCGGGACAGAATAACTATGGCTACACCTTC
NA TRBJ1-2 NA TRBV4-1 CASSQDGSNYGYTF TGCGCCAGCAGCCAAGATGGGAGTAACTATGGCTACACCTTC
NA TRBJ2-7 NA TRBV4-1 CASSQGEIGYEQYF TGCGCCAGCAGCCAAGGTGAAATAGGGTACGAGCAGTACTTC
TRBD1 TRBJ1-5 NA TRBV4-1 CASSQGTGTGNQPQHF TGCGCCAGCAGCCAAGGGACAGGGACGGGCAATCAGCCCCAGCATTTT
TRBD1 TRBJ1-2 NA TRBV10-3 CAISESKRDRTYTF TGTGCCATCAGTGAGTCGAAGAGGGACAGGACCTACACCTTC
TRBD2 TRBJ2-5 NA TRBV7-7 CASSPTRSGRSRETQYF TGTGCCAGCAGCCCCACCCGGAGCGGGAGGTCTCGGGAGACCCAGTACTTC
NA TRBJ2-7 once TRBV5-4 CASSPGAGQSYEQYF TGTGCCAGCAGCCCAGGGGCAGGTCAATCCTACGAGCAGTACTTC
TRBD2 TRBJ2-2 NA TRBV2 CASSHPGGTGELFF TGTGCCAGCAGCCACCCGGGGGGGACCGGGGAGCTGTTTTTT
TRBD1 TRBJ2-1 NA TRBV19 CASSIEVTGGYNEQFF TGTGCCAGTAGTATAGAGGTGACAGGGGGCTACAATGAGCAGTTCTTC
NA TRBJ1-4 NA TRBV29-1 CSVEDRGEKLFF TGCAGCGTTGAAGACAGGGGCGAAAAACTGTTTTTT
NA TRBJ2-3 NA TRBV7-2 CASSSTRVSTDTQYF TGTGCCAGCAGTTCTACCCGGGTCAGCACAGATACGCAGTATTTT
NA TRBJ1-2 NA TRBV6-5 CASIGGADYGYTF TGTGCCAGCATTGGGGGGGCAGACTATGGCTACACCTTC
TRBD1 TRBJ1-2 once TRBV30 CAWNRGHLSDGYTF TGTGCCTGGAACAGGGGGCATCTCTCGGACGGCTACACCTTC
NA TRBJ2-2 once TRBV6-5 CASRPSSRELFF TGTGCCAGCAGACCCTCGTCGAGGGAGCTGTTTTTT
NA TRBJ1-4 NA TRBV6-5 CASRQSNNEKLFF TGTGCCAGTCGACAGTCTAATAATGAAAAACTGTTTTTT
TRBD1 TRBJ1-5 NA TRBV28 CASTVVQGNQPQHF TGTGCCAGCACGGTCGTACAGGGGAATCAGCCCCAGCATTTT
NA TRBJ1-2 NA TRBV18 CASSGESLGYGYTF TGTGCCAGCTCGGGAGAGAGCCTAGGGTATGGCTACACCTTC
NA TRBJ1-5 NA TRBV2 CASSLLNQPQHF TGTGCCAGCAGTTTACTCAATCAGCCCCAGCATTTT
TRBD2 TRBJ2-5 NA TRBV6-5 CATGRGAPRETQYF TGTGCCACGGGGCGGGGGGCGCCTAGGGAGACCCAGTACTTC
NA TRBJ2-1 few TRBV5-1 CASSLGLPNEQFF TGCGCCAGCAGCTTGGGACTCCCCAATGAGCAGTTCTTC
NA TRBJ2-1 NA TRBV6-4 CASSITRSSYNEQFF TGTGCCAGCAGTATCACTAGGAGCTCCTACAATGAGCAGTTCTTC
TRBD2 TRBJ2-7 NA TRBV19 CASSSRDGGLAGGYEQYF TGTGCCAGTAGTTCTAGGGACGGGGGACTAGCGGGAGGATACGAGCAGTACTTC
TRBD2 TRBJ2-3 NA TRBV19 CASSPTREGTDTQYF TGTGCCAGTAGTCCAACTCGGGAGGGCACAGATACGCAGTATTTT
NA TRBJ2-7 NA TRBV5-8 CASSSTYEQYF TGTGCCAGCAGCTCGACCTACGAGCAGTACTTC
NA TRBJ2-7 NA TRBV11-2 CASSLAGPYEQYF TGTGCCAGCAGCTTAGCAGGCCCCTACGAGCAGTACTTC
NA TRBJ2-2 NA TRBV5-1 CASSLDVSGSGELFF TGCGCCAGCAGCTTAGATGTCTCGGGGTCCGGGGAGCTGTTTTTT
NA TRBJ1-3 NA TRBV2 CASILPGNTIYF TGTGCCAGCATTCTTCCTGGAAACACCATATATTTT
NA TRBJ1-1 few TRBV27 CASRGVTDTEAFF TGTGCCAGCCGGGGTGTCACGGATACTGAAGCTTTCTTT
NA TRBJ2-1 NA TRBV4-1 CASSQYTGTEQFF TGCGCCAGCAGCCAATACACCGGGACAGAGCAGTTCTTC
TRBD1 TRBJ2-3 NA TRBV29-1 CSGATGGGHTDTQYF TGCAGCGGAGCGACAGGGGGGGGACACACAGATACGCAGTATTTT
NA TRBJ1-1 NA TRBV7-9 CASSAQPLEAFF TGTGCCAGCAGCGCACAACCGCTAGAAGCTTTCTTT
NA TRBJ2-7 NA TRBV5-4 CASSFPIGGRYEQYF TGTGCCAGCAGCTTCCCCATCGGAGGTAGGTACGAGCAGTACTTC
TRBD2 TRBJ2-2 NA TRBV5-4 CASSSPGGIGTGELFF TGTGCCAGCAGCTCCCCGGGGGGGATCGGGACCGGGGAGCTGTTTTTT
NA TRBJ2-1 NA TRBV7-6 CASSKGHLNNEQFF TGTGCCAGCAGCAAGGGACACCTAAACAATGAGCAGTTCTTC
NA TRBJ1-1 NA TRBV18 CASSPARVDTEAFF TGTGCCAGCTCACCCGCCCGGGTGGACACTGAAGCTTTCTTT
TRBD1 TRBJ1-5 NA TRBV2 CASRRDRGKYPQHF TGTGCCAGCAGGAGGGACAGGGGCAAATATCCCCAGCATTTT
TRBD1 TRBJ2-1 NA TRBV28 CASSLGQDVHEQFF TGTGCCAGCAGTTTGGGACAGGATGTCCATGAGCAGTTCTTC
NA TRBJ1-2 NA TRBV28 CASSLWTSTGGYTF TGTGCCAGCAGTTTGTGGACTTCTACGGGTGGCTACACCTTC
NA TRBJ2-7 NA TRBV7-8 CASRPGRTVDEQYF TGTGCCAGTCGGCCCGGTCGGACGGTCGACGAGCAGTACTTC
NA TRBJ2-2 once TRBV18 CASSPQGPSNTGELFF TGTGCCAGCTCACCACAGGGACCCTCGAACACCGGGGAGCTGTTTTTT
NA TRBJ1-2 few TRBV28 CASSLPGHPNYGYTF TGTGCCAGCAGTTTACCGGGACACCCTAACTATGGCTACACCTTC
NA TRBJ1-6 once TRBV7-9 CASSLAEQGNSPLHF TGTGCCAGCAGCTTAGCTGAGCAGGGGAATTCACCCCTCCACTTT
NA TRBJ2-2 NA TRBV4-2 CASSQDGGSVGELFF TGTGCCAGCAGCCAAGATGGAGGGTCGGTCGGGGAGCTGTTTTTT
TRBD1 TRBJ1-2 NA TRBV6-5 CASTGTGGYTF TGTGCCAGCACCGGGACAGGAGGCTACACCTTC
TRBD1 TRBJ1-1 NA TRBV7-8 CASSSRGRVYDTEAFF TGTGCCAGCAGCTCCAGGGGGAGGGTTTACGACACTGAAGCTTTCTTT
TRBD2 TRBJ2-7 NA TRBV29-1 CSVGLTSGRGEQYF TGCAGCGTTGGTTTGACTAGCGGGAGGGGCGAGCAGTACTTC